This T cell receptor (beta chain) appears in the sequencing data of a study of T cell responses to AZD1222 COVID-19 vaccine. Whole-study results and caveats: Among spike-specific TCRs, nearly half reportedly target unmutated variant regions.

Only in-frame clones appear in the TCRdb table, and some are missing; sequencing was by immunoSEQ multiplex PCR. This table has approximately 82,000 clones, 90% appearing once. Note on this clone: What it binds is not known.

Trimming took 3 bases from V and 6 from J; bases not matched to a gene: 4. CDR3 length equals 13 residues. Germline values: CDR1 SGHAT, CDR2 FQNNGV. The chain joins TRBV11-2 to TRBJ2-7; 8 nucleotides agree with TRBD1. The TCR originated in an adult in good health. The sequences come from peripheral blood, collected on day 0 of AZD1222 vaccination. The CDR3 sequence: CASSLDRAIEQYF. In nucleotides, the CDR3 is TGTGCCAGCAGCTTGGACAGGGCTATCGAGCAGTACTTC.